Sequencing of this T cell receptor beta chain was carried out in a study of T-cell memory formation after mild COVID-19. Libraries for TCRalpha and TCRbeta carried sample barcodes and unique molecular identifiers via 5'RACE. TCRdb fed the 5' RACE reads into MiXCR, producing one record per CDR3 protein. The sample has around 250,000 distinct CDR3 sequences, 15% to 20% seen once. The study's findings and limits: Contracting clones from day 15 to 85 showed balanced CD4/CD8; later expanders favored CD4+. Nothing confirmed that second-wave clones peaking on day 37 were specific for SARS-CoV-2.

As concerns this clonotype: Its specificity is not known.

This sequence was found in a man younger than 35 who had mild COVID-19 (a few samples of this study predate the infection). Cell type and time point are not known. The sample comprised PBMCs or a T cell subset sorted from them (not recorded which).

The DNA of the CDR3 is TGTGCCAGCAGTCGTTTCCTGACGGTGAACACTGAAGCTTTCTTT. This gives the protein CASSRFLTVNTEAFF. This chain uses TRBV12-3 or TRBV12-4 with TRBJ1-1; D not resolved. The CDR3 has 15 residues. Between the trimmed V and J ends, which lost 5 bases and 0 bases, there was a span of 13 bases.